These 16 T cell receptor beta chains originate from one sample sequenced in a study of cytotoxic CD8 clonotypes in ibrutinib-treated CLL. Sequencing used immunoSEQ multiplex PCR; TCRdb keeps in-frame clones, though not all of them. The sample records 60,000 to 75,000 clones, about nine tenths being singletons. Here the sequenced sample was PBMCs, taken after 12 months of ibrutinib treatment. Source of these receptors: a human donor with chronic lymphocytic leukemia.

The rearrangement joins TRBV29-1 to TRBJ1-2, with D possibly matching TRBD1 (6 bases). Per germline, CDR1 SQVTM and CDR2 ANQGSEA. The CDR3 runs to 15 residues. V was clipped by 6 bases and J by 0 bases, with 17 bases between them. DNA of the CDR3: TGCAGCGTGGGATACCAGGGGACGGCTAACTATGGCTACACCTTC. Translated, it gives CSVGYQGTANYGYTF.

The chain is built from TRBV6-1 and TRBJ2-2; the match to TRBD2 covers 11 bases. Germline CDR1 is MNHNS and CDR2 is SASEGT. CDR3 length equals 15 residues. The V gene end was trimmed by 4 bases and the J gene end by 7 bases; junction bases not matched to a gene: 5. DNA of the CDR3: TGTGCCAGCAGTGTTGGGACTAGCGGCGGCGGGGAGCTGTTTTTT. It encodes CASSVGTSGGGELFF.

The chain employs TRBV5-6 and TRBJ2-5, with D maybe TRBD1 (6 bases). CDR3 size: 13 residues. The ends were cut back, 4 bases at V and 5 bases at J, with 12 bases in the middle. Looked up from germline, CDR1 is SGHDT and CDR2 is YYEEEE. The CDR3 spells CASSGGLLETQYF. In nucleotides, the CDR3 is TGTGCCAGCAGCGGGGGCCTATTGGAGACCCAGTACTTC.

The rearrangement uses TRBV5-8 and TRBJ2-5; 9 nucleotides agree with TRBD2. The germline CDR1 and CDR2 sequences are SGHTS and YDEGEE. V lost 4 bases, J lost 2 bases, and 6 bases stayed unmatched. The CDR3 loop spans 15 amino acids. This chain's CDR3 is CASSRTSAMQETQYF. The CDR3 bases are TGTGCCAGCAGCCGGACTAGCGCAATGCAAGAGACCCAGTACTTC. Based on the CDR3 plus reference TRBV5-8 and TRBJ2-5, the full variable domain is EAGVTQSPTHLIKTRGQQATLRCSPISGHTSVYWYQQALGLGLQFLLWYDEGEERNRGNFPPRFSGRQFPNYSSELNVNALELEDSALYLCASSRTSAMQETQYFGPGTRLLVL.

This chain joins TRBV9 and TRBJ2-4, with D maybe TRBD1 (5 bases). CDR3 length: 11 residues. Germline V gene sequence: CDR1 SGDLS, CDR2 YYNGEE. Trimming stripped 3 bases from V and 16 bases from J, with 14 bases between. The CDR3 here is CASSDAGPQYF. CDR3 DNA: TGTGCCAGCAGCGACGCAGGGCCACAATACTTC.

The chain links TRBV2 to TRBJ1-5; 11 bases fit TRBD1. This CDR3 has 19 amino acids. Germline lookup yields CDR1 SNHLY and CDR2 FYNNEI. The J segment lost 0 bases and the V segment lost 8 bases, leaving 15 bases of the junction unmatched. This CDR3 is CASSGAADRGQYSNQPQHF. DNA of the CDR3: TGTGCCAGCTCGGGGGCTGCGGACAGGGGGCAATATAGCAATCAGCCCCAGCATTTT.

This clone was found once. The genes are TRBV6-1 and TRBJ1-2; D remains ambiguous. Germline CDR1 is MNHNS and CDR2 is SASEGT. The V and J ends lost 5 bases and 8 bases respectively, with 15 bases between them. This CDR3 comprises 13 residues. The CDR3 DNA sequence: TGTGCCAGCAGTCCACGGTCGGACGGGGGCTACACCTTC. It specifies CASSPRSDGGYTF.

V usage is TRBV28 and J usage is TRBJ2-5, with 11 bases fitting TRBD2. Germline CDR1 MDHEN, CDR2 SYDVKM. CDR3 length: 18 residues. Unmatched junction bases numbered 11, after V lost 5 bases and J lost 0 bases. DNA for the CDR3: TGTGCCAGCAGTAGAAGTCGACTAGCGGGAAGATACCAAGAGACCCAGTACTTC. Amino acids: CASSRSRLAGRYQETQYF.

The chain has TRBV5-1 and TRBJ1-2; 12 nucleotides agree with TRBD1. Germline assignment: CDR1 SGHRS and CDR2 YFSETQ. This CDR3 is built from 15 residues. Trimming removed 1 base from V and 5 bases from J; junction bases left unmatched: 3. CDR3 residues: CASSLQGQGAYGYTF. The CDR3 nucleotides are TGCGCCAGCAGCTTGCAGGGACAGGGGGCGTATGGCTACACCTTC.

The genes are TRBV5-6 and TRBJ2-3, with 9 bases fitting TRBD1. V lost 1 base, J lost 8 bases, and 11 bases stayed unmatched. Per germline, CDR1 SGHDT and CDR2 YYEEEE. The CDR3 covers 16 residues. CDR3 nucleotides: TGTGCCAGCAGCTTGCCGACAGGGGGGTATATGGGTACGCAGTATTTT. It is translated as CASSLPTGGYMGTQYF.

This chain connects TRBV7-2 to TRBJ2-3, with D perhaps matching TRBD2 (5 bases). Trimming cost V 3 bases and J 0 bases, with 7 bases left between them. The CDR3 spans 14 residues. Germline V lookup: CDR1 SGHTA, CDR2 FQGNSA. CDR3 sequence: CASSFDYSTDTQYF. DNA of the CDR3: TGTGCCAGCAGCTTCGACTACAGCACAGATACGCAGTATTTT. Drawing the rest from reference TRBV7-2 and TRBJ2-3, the complete variable domain is GAGVSQSPSNKVTEKGKDVELRCDPISGHTALYWYRQSLGQGLEFLIYFQGNSAPDKSGLPSDRFSAERTGGSVSTLTIQRTQQEDSAVYLCASSFDYSTDTQYFGPGTRLTVL.

This clone has more than one count but fewer than ten. The chain combines TRBV5-6 with TRBJ1-2; tentative D call: TRBD1 (6 bases). CDR1 is SGHDT and CDR2 is YYEEEE in the germline V gene. V was trimmed by 6 bases and J by 3 bases, leaving 18 bases between them. This CDR3 is 15 amino acids long. CDR3 DNA sequence: TGTGCCAGCACTCGGAGGGGGTTTGGGGACTATGGCTACACCTTC. It yields the protein CASTRRGFGDYGYTF.

The chain has TRBV11-2 and TRBJ2-3, with unresolved D. CDR1 SGHAT and CDR2 FQNNGV come from the germline V gene. Between the trimmed V and J ends, which lost 2 bases and 5 bases, there was a span of 11 bases. The CDR3 consists of 14 residues. CDR3 loop: CASSLRGSGDTQYF. DNA for the CDR3: TGTGCCAGCAGCTTAAGAGGTTCGGGAGATACGCAGTATTTT.

This rearrangement joins TRBV4-2 to TRBJ1-2, with a possible D match to TRBD1 (5 bases). The germline V gene has CDR1 LGHNA and CDR2 YNFKEQ. The CDR3 has 13 amino acids. The V end lost 1 base, the J end lost 7 bases, and 10 bases lay between the germline ends. The CDR3 nucleotides read TGTGCCAGCAGCCAAGGGCCGGGGGGTGGCTACACCTTC. It specifies CASSQGPGGGYTF.

V and J are TRBV5-1 and TRBJ2-1, with D unresolved. This CDR3 has 14 amino acids. Germline CDR1 reads SGHRS; CDR2 reads YFSETQ. The ends were cut back, 4 bases at V and 2 bases at J, with 10 bases in the middle. The CDR3: CASSIKKTYNEQFF. The CDR3, as DNA: TGCGCCAGCAGCATCAAGAAAACCTACAATGAGCAGTTCTTC.

The chain links TRBV4-1 to TRBJ2-5; no firm D call. V was cut by 1 base and J by 5 bases, with 8 bases left in between. Germline CDR1 is MGHRA and CDR2 is YSYEKL. The CDR3 loop spans 13 amino acids. This chain's CDR3 is CASSQGSRETQYF. The CDR3 coding sequence is TGCGCCAGCAGCCAAGGAAGCCGTGAGACCCAGTACTTC.